This T cell receptor (beta chain) was recorded in a study of blood T cell repertoires in COVID-19. Whole-study context: Sites in the United States, Italy and Spain provided acute and convalescent COVID-19 samples. Sources were T cells, B-cell-depleted T cells, or PBMCs; the material itself was cDNA or gDNA.

CDR1 SNHLY and CDR2 FYNNEI come from the germline V gene. V shed 7 bases and J shed 5 bases, with 15 bases lying between them. The CDR3 totals 14 residues. In its sample, this clone was seen once. As handled by the study authors: The authors estimated nucleated cell counts from reference gene primer amplification. Sequencing was performed with immunoSEQ multiplex PCR; in TCRdb, only in-frame clones are kept and a portion is missing. V and J calls and clone size come straight from that table; D and trimming were deduced from the DNA. The table lists 60,000 to 75,000 clones, 85% to 90% of them singletons.

The gene calls are TRBV2 and TRBJ2-1; no clear D. What was sequenced was peripheral blood. This receptor was taken from a woman aged 80 or older with active or convalescent COVID-19. This CDR3 reads CASMESFLHNEQFF. For the CDR3, the DNA is TGTGCCAGCATGGAGTCTTTTTTACACAATGAGCAGTTCTTC.